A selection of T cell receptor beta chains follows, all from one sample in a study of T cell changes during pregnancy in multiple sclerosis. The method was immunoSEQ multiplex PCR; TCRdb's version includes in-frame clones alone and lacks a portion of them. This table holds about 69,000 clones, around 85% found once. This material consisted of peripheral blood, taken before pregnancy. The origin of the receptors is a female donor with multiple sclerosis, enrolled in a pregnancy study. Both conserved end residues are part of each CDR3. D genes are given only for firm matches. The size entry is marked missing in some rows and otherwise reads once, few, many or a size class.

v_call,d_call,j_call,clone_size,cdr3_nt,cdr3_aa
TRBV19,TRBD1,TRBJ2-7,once,TGTGCCAGTAGTATTTCAAGGGGGCTCGACGAGCAGTACTTC,CASSISRGLDEQYF
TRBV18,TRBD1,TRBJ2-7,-,TGTGCCAGCTCACTGCTACAGGGGGCCGATAGCTCCTACGAGCAGTACTTC,CASSLLQGADSSYEQYF
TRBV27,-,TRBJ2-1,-,TGTGCCAGCAGGGGCCCGGGACTTCCTTCCTACAATGAGCAGTTCTTC,CASRGPGLPSYNEQFF
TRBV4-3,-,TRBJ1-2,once,TGCGCCAGCAGCCAAGGTTCTTCAGGACACCGCTACACCTTC,CASSQGSSGHRYTF
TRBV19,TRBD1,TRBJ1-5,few,TGTGCCACTAGGGGACAGGGCAATCAGCCCCAGCATTTT,CATRGQGNQPQHF
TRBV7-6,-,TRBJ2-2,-,TGTGCCAGCAGCGCAATCGACACGCCGGAGCTGTTTTTT,CASSAIDTPELFF
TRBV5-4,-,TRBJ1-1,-,TGTGCCAGCAGTTTTGGGACTCCTGAAGCTTTCTTT,CASSFGTPEAFF
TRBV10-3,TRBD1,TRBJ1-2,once,TGTGCCATCAGTGCCCGGACAGGGGTCGGCTACACCTTC,CAISARTGVGYTF
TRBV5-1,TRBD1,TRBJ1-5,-,TGCGCCAGCAGCAAAGGGACAGGCATCGGGGAGCCCCAGCATTTT,CASSKGTGIGEPQHF
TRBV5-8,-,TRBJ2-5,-,TGTGCCAGCAGCATGGACGGTCAAGAGACCCAGTACTTC,CASSMDGQETQYF
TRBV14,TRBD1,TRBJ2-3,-,TGTGCCAGCAGCCACCCGACAGGGAAGTACACAGATACGCAGTATTTT,CASSHPTGKYTDTQYF
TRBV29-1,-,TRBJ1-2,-,TGCAGCGTTGAAGGCGGGTCTGCGAACGCTAACTATGGCTACACCTTC,CSVEGGSANANYGYTF
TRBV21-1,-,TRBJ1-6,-,TGTGCCAGCAGCATCCCACTCCCAGGCTATAATTCACCCCTCCACTTT,CASSIPLPGYNSPLHF
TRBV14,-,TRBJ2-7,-,TGTGCCAGCAGCCATAGGCAGGGAACCGGGTACGAGCAGTACTTC,CASSHRQGTGYEQYF
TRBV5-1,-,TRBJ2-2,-,TGCGCCAGCAGCTTGGCCGAAGGAGGGACCGGGGAGCTGTTTTTT,CASSLAEGGTGELFF
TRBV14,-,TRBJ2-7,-,TGTGCCAGCAGCCCCCCCGGCGGCGCCTCCTCCTACGAGCAGTACTTC,CASSPPGGASSYEQYF
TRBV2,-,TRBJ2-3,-,TGTGCCAGCAGTGAAGGTAGAGCGGATACGCAGTATTTT,CASSEGRADTQYF
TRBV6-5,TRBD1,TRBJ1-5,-,TGTGCCAGCCGGGGACAGGGTAGCAATCAGCCCCAGCATTTT,CASRGQGSNQPQHF
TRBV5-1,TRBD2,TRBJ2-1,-,TGCGCCAGCAGCCTGGTGGGCGGGAGCGTCGGAGAGCAGTTCTTC,CASSLVGGSVGEQFF
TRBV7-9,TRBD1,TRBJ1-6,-,TGTGCCAGCCGCGGAGCAGGGGGTGTGTATTATTCACCCCTCCACTTT,CASRGAGGVYYSPLHF
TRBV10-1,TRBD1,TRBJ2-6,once,TGCGCCAGCAGTAACACTCCGGGACAGGGTCCTTGGACCTCTGGGGCCAACGTCCTGACTTTC,CASSNTPGQGPWTSGANVLTF
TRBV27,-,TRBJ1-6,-,TGTGCCAGCACGGAGGGTTTCTATAATTCACCCCTCCACTTT,CASTEGFYNSPLHF
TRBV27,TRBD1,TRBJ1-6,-,TGTGCCAGCGCGGGACAGCTTAATTCACCCCTCCACTTT,CASAGQLNSPLHF
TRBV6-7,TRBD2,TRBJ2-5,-,TGTGCCAGCAGTGCGACTGGACTAGCGGGAGGAGGGCCGGAGACCCAGTACTTC,CASSATGLAGGGPETQYF